These 10 T cell receptor beta chains were sequenced from one sample in a study of early T cells in non-severe SARS-CoV-2 infection. TCRdb passed the 5' RACE reads through MiXCR, listing each CDR3 protein once. The sample contains fewer than 100,000 distinct CDR3 sequences, around 6% of which appear only once. The sequenced material came from whole blood. The receptors were gathered from an adult who was a healthcare worker with PCR-confirmed SARS-CoV-2 infection or an uninfected control (not recorded which).

The chain uses TRBV12-3 or TRBV12-4 and TRBJ2-2; D is unclear. This CDR3 comprises 17 residues. V gave up 3 bases and J gave up 3 bases, with 17 bases separating them. Here the CDR3 reads CASSLTLSGSYTGELFF. CDR3 DNA: TGTGCCAGCAGTTTGACGCTTTCTGGCAGTTACACCGGGGAGCTGTTTTTT.

V is TRBV15 and J is TRBJ2-3, with TRBD1 identical over 7 bases. Losses at the gene ends were 5 bases for V and 1 base for J; bases not matched to a gene: 6. Germline CDR1 reads LNHNV; CDR2 reads YYDKDF (reference sequence). This CDR3 is 15 amino acids long. Here the CDR3 reads CATSRRTGRTDTQYF. DNA of the CDR3: TGTGCCACCAGCCGTAGGACAGGCCGCACAGATACGCAGTATTTT.

In its sample, this clonotype was seen a few times. The V gene is TRBV29-1, the J gene TRBJ2-2; D uncertain. Germline assignment: CDR1 SQVTM and CDR2 ANQGSEA. Trimming shortened V by 6 bases and J by 8 bases, and 13 bases separated the two germline ends. The CDR3 extends over 12 amino acids. The CDR3 here is CSVSALPGELFF. CDR3 bases: TGCAGCGTCTCAGCACTCCCGGGGGAGCTGTTTTTT.

This clonotype was found a few times. The chain recombines TRBV27 with TRBJ2-3, with 8 positions matching TRBD1. This CDR3 contains 14 residues. V lost 4 bases to trimming and J lost 6 bases; unmatched junction nucleotides: 6. Germline V gene lookup returns CDR1 MNHEY and CDR2 SMNVEV (reference sequence). The CDR3 nucleotides are TGTGCCAGCAGTTCGGGCAGGGGGCGGGATACGCAGTATTTT. The encoded protein is CASSSGRGRDTQYF.

CDR3 bases: TGTGCCAGCGCAACTAGCGGGGGGCGGGAGACCCAGTACTTC. Its protein product is CASATSGGRETQYF. The chain employs TRBV9 and TRBJ2-5; 12 bases map to TRBD2. CDR1 and CDR2 from the germline V gene are SGDLS and YYNGEE. This CDR3 region has 14 residues. J gave up 5 bases and V 7 bases, and 6 bases lay outside the gene matches.

This clonotype was recorded at least ten times. This chain uses TRBV20-1 with TRBJ2-7; D might be TRBD1 (6 bases). The CDR3 runs to 13 residues. Per germline, CDR1 DFQATT and CDR2 SNEGSKA (reference sequence). Trimming left V 0 bases short and J 3 bases short, with 9 bases between. The CDR3, as DNA: TGCAGTGCTAGAGAACAGGGAATCTACGAGCAGTACTTC. This codes for CSAREQGIYEQYF.

In its sample, this clonotype was seen many times. The rearrangement joins TRBV10-1 to TRBJ1-1; TRBD1 might be the D (5 bases). In germline, CDR1 is WNHNN, CDR2 SYGVQD (reference sequence). Trimming removed 6 bases from V and 1 base from J, with 9 bases in between. The CDR3 is made up of 13 amino acids. The CDR3 region has the DNA TGCGCCAGCAGACGGGACGGGAACACTGAAGCTTTCTTT. This translates into CASRRDGNTEAFF.

Many counts were recorded for this clonotype. This chain links TRBV7-9 with TRBJ2-7, with 10 bases aligning to TRBD1. Trimming removed 3 bases from V and 3 bases from J; junction bases left unmatched: 5. In germline, CDR1 is SEHNR, CDR2 FQNEAQ (reference sequence). This CDR3 has 15 residues. This chain's CDR3 is CASSLLRDRGYEQYF. The DNA for the CDR3 is TGTGCCAGCAGCTTGCTCCGGGACAGGGGCTACGAGCAGTACTTC.

There are a few counts of this clonotype. V gene TRBV5-5 combines with J gene TRBJ2-5; D may be TRBD1 (6 bases). CDR1 SGHKS and CDR2 YYEKEE come from the germline V gene (reference sequence). This CDR3 is built from 14 residues. Trimming left V 4 bases short and J 0 bases short, with 10 bases between. CDR3 sequence (DNA): TGTGCCAGCAGCCCATGGACAGACCAAGAGACCCAGTACTTC. Amino acid sequence: CASSPWTDQETQYF.

This clonotype was picked up many times. The chain combines TRBV6-4 with TRBJ2-3, with 7 bases lining up with TRBD2. Germline V gives CDR1 MRHNA, CDR2 SNTAGT. V shed 5 bases, J shed 5 bases, and the junction held 4 bases outside the gene matches. The CDR3 extends over 13 amino acids. The CDR3 nucleotides read TGTGCCAGCAGTACCCAGCGGGGAGATACGCAGTATTTT. Protein product: CASSTQRGDTQYF.